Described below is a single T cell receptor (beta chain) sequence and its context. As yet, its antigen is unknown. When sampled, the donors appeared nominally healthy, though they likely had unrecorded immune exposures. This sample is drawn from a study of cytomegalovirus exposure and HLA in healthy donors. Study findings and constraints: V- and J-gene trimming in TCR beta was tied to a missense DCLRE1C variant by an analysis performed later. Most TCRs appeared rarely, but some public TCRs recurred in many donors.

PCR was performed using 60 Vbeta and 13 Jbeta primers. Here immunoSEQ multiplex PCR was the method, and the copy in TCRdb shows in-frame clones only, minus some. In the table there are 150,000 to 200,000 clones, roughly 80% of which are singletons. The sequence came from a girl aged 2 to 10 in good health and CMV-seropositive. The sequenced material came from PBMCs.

CDR3 sequence reads: CSVGLAGIQETQYF. In DNA, the CDR3 is TGCAGCGTTGGGCTAGCGGGGATACAAGAGACCCAGTACTTC. The chain recombines TRBV29-1 with TRBJ2-5; TRBD2 aligns across 9 bases. Trimming took 4 bases from V and 2 from J; bases not matched to a gene: 5. The length of the CDR3 is 14 residues. Germline CDR1 reads SQVTM; CDR2 reads ANQGSEA. The full variable domain, with the rest looked up from reference TRBV29-1 and TRBJ2-5, is SAVISQKPSRDICQRGTSLTIQCQVDSQVTMMFWYRQQPGQSLTLIATANQGSEATYESGFVIDKFPISRPNLTFSTLTVSNMSPEDSSIYLCSVGLAGIQETQYFGPGTRLLVL.